These 14 T cell receptor beta chains originate from one sample sequenced in a study of beta chain features in type 1 diabetes. General observations from the study: Type 1 diabetes patients showed a moderate but significant shortening of TCRB CDR3s in all four CD4+ subsets.

Reverse transcribing all isolated RNA meant expressed TCRB transcripts were sequenced. Clones were sequenced by immunoSEQ multiplex PCR, and TCRdb holds only the in-frame ones, with some missing. The table has 600,000 to 700,000 clones, around 12% seen once. Antigens of these TCRs are unknown. Material for sequencing was naive CD4+ T cells from blood. The receptors were gathered from a man under 40 with type 1 diabetes.

The sample holds a few counts of this clone. The V and J genes are TRBV25-1 and TRBJ2-7; D possibly corresponds to TRBD1 (5 bases). The CDR3 totals 14 residues. CDR1 and CDR2 (germline): MGHDK, SYGVNS. V was shortened by 7 bases and J by 3 bases, with 16 bases between the two germline ends. The CDR3, as DNA: TGTGCCAGCACCCCCGGGTCAGGGATCTACGAGCAGTACTTC. Encoded protein: CASTPGSGIYEQYF.

The V call is TRBV27, the J call TRBJ2-5, with 8 bases matching TRBD2. The CDR3 loop spans 14 amino acids. The V gene's germline CDR1 is MNHEY and CDR2 SMNVEV (reference sequence). The ends lost 4 bases at V and 7 bases at J; junction bases unmatched: 8. The CDR3: CASSSGGDVVTQYF. CDR3 nucleotides: TGTGCCAGCAGTTCGGGGGGGGATGTAGTGACCCAGTACTTC.

The rearrangement links TRBV29-1 to TRBJ2-7, with D perhaps matching TRBD1 or TRBD2 (5 bases each). V was clipped by 3 bases and J by 1 base, with 16 bases between them. Germline V gene sequence: CDR1 SQVTM, CDR2 ANQGSEA. The CDR3 has 15 residues. Here the CDR3 DNA reads TGCAGCGTTGACAGTCCGGGACCACCTTCCTACGAGCAGTACTTC. Translating gives CSVDSPGPPSYEQYF.

The chain links TRBV7-7 to TRBJ2-5; TRBD2 matches at 9 bases. This CDR3 is built from 17 residues. Germline V gives CDR1 SSHAT, CDR2 FNYEAQ (reference sequence). J gave up 1 base and V 5 bases, and 11 bases lay outside the gene matches. The CDR3 here is CASSLGSGGLIQETQYF. CDR3 coding DNA: TGTGCCAGCAGCCTTGGTAGCGGGGGACTGATCCAAGAGACCCAGTACTTC.

This chain joins TRBV7-2 and TRBJ1-6; 8 positions agree with TRBD1. Germline-derived CDR1 and CDR2 are SGHTA and FQGNSA. The CDR3 has 15 residues. With 5 bases clipped from V and 6 bases from J, the junction kept 6 bases outside the gene matches. CDR3 DNA sequence: TGTGCCAGCAGCCGGGGACAGGCTTCTAATTCACCCCTCCACTTT. Protein sequence: CASSRGQASNSPLHF.

The CDR3 nucleotides read TGTGCCAGCAGACCGGCGGGGAAAGATTTTGGCTACACCTTC. It codes for CASRPAGKDFGYTF. The J gene is TRBJ1-2, the V gene TRBV7-2, with no clear D. Trimming left V 6 bases short and J 7 bases short, with 18 bases between. CDR1 is SGHTA and CDR2 is FQGNSA in the germline V gene. The CDR3 length is 14 residues. The full variable domain, its missing parts supplied by reference TRBV7-2 and TRBJ1-2, is GAGVSQSPSNKVTEKGKDVELRCDPISGHTALYWYRQSLGQGLEFLIYFQGNSAPDKSGLPSDRFSAERTGGSVSTLTIQRTQQEDSAVYLCASRPAGKDFGYTFGSGTRLTVV.

This clone was detected a few times. The V gene is TRBV6-5, the J gene TRBJ1-2, with D perhaps matching TRBD1 (5 bases). V dropped 6 bases and J dropped 7 bases, with 15 bases sitting between them. CDR1 and CDR2 (germline): MNHEY, SVGAGI. CDR3 length: 13 residues. DNA of the CDR3: TGTGCCAGCAGATCCAGGGACGTTAGTGGCTACACCTTC. Residues: CASRSRDVSGYTF.

This clone has just a few counts. The V call is TRBV9, the J call TRBJ1-5, with 9 bases matching TRBD1. The germline V gene has CDR1 SGDLS and CDR2 YYNGEE. The V gene end was trimmed by 0 bases and the J gene end by 5 bases; junction bases not matched to a gene: 3. The CDR3 sequence is 15 residues long. In DNA form, the CDR3 reads TGTGCCAGCAGCGTAGGGGGACAGGGCGATCAGCCCCAGCATTTT. As protein: CASSVGGQGDQPQHF.

This chain uses TRBV14 with TRBJ2-5, with D possibly TRBD2 on 6 matching bases. The germline CDR1 and CDR2 sequences are SGHDN and FVKESK. The CDR3 spans 13 residues. Trimming left V 5 bases short and J 2 bases short, with 9 bases between. The CDR3 is CASSAGPQETQYF. In nucleotides, the CDR3 is TGTGCCAGCAGCGCGGGACCTCAAGAGACCCAGTACTTC.

V is TRBV11-2 and J is TRBJ2-3; 7 nucleotides match TRBD2. Germline V gene data show CDR1 as SGHAT and CDR2 as FQNNGV. This CDR3 has 17 amino acids. V was clipped by 5 bases and J by 6 bases; unmatched bases: 17. Written as DNA, the CDR3 is TGTGCCAGCAGCCCTTACGCAGGGAGGGCAGCCATGGATACGCAGTATTTT. It is translated as CASSPYAGRAAMDTQYF.

Details on this clone: This sample also contains other DNA sequences that code for the same CDR3. This rearrangement joins TRBV7-9 to TRBJ1-5, with unresolved D. CDR3 length: 15 amino acids. CDR1 is SEHNR and CDR2 is FQNEAQ in the germline V gene (reference sequence). The V and J ends lost 0 bases and 0 bases respectively, with 6 bases between them. The DNA of the CDR3 is TGTGCCAGCAGCTTAGCGGGTTATAGCAATCAGCCCCAGCATTTT. This translates into CASSLAGYSNQPQHF.

For this clone: The sample has other DNA sequences that encode this CDR3 too. The V and J genes are TRBV7-2 and TRBJ2-7; D assignment may be TRBD1 or TRBD2 (7 bases each). Germline CDR1 is SGHTA and CDR2 is FQGNSA. V lost 1 base, J lost 4 bases, and 11 bases lay in between. This CDR3 region has 14 residues. CDR3 in DNA: TGTGCCAGCAGCTTAGGACAGGGAGGGTACGAGCAGTACTTC. Translating gives CASSLGQGGYEQYF. The whole variable domain, filled in from reference TRBV7-2 and TRBJ2-7, reads GAGVSQSPSNKVTEKGKDVELRCDPISGHTALYWYRQSLGQGLEFLIYFQGNSAPDKSGLPSDRFSAERTGGSVSTLTIQRTQQEDSAVYLCASSLGQGGYEQYFGPGTRLTVT.

This clone was recorded a few times. The chain joins TRBV5-4 to TRBJ2-3; D is possibly TRBD1 (6 bases). CDR1 SGHNT and CDR2 YYREEE come from the germline V gene (reference sequence). Trimming removed 7 bases from V and 4 bases from J, with 19 bases in between. The CDR3 has 15 residues. The CDR3 reads CASAAAPSGADTQYF. The CDR3, as DNA: TGTGCCAGCGCCGCGGCTCCCTCAGGGGCAGATACGCAGTATTTT.

This clone has more than one count but fewer than ten. V usage is TRBV27 and J usage is TRBJ1-2, with D hard to call. The V gene lost 7 bases and the J gene lost 3 bases, with 15 bases spanning the gap. The CDR3 totals 14 residues. CDR1 is MNHEY and CDR2 is SMNVEV in the germline V gene (reference sequence). The chain's CDR3 is CASKAGYLYYGYTF. The CDR3 DNA reads TGTGCCAGCAAAGCAGGATACCTTTACTATGGCTACACCTTC.